The present entry profiles one T cell receptor beta chain with its context. The target of this receptor is not known. Per-base quality was not reported, and no clone a single base away is much larger than it. The sample belongs to a study of blood T cell repertoires in COVID-19 (dated by TCRdb to about 2020). Background on the whole study: The collaborator samples originated in the United States, Italy and Spain and spanned the acute and convalescent phases of COVID-19. A freely available public database, intended as a resource for researchers studying the immune response to SARS-CoV-2, is where the repertoires were released. Where available, HLA class I and class II types were taken from metadata supplied by the sample provider and were not determined by assay-based typing. The sample metadata nearly always contained a de-identified subject ID, COVID-19 status, age in years and sex. The prospective study material was composed of cDNA or gDNA derived from T cells, B-cell-depleted T cells, or PBMCs. Subjects who had been exposed to COVID-19, were actively infected with it, or had recovered from it provided the deeply sampled blood TCRbeta repertoires that made up the dataset. The samples were drawn from the first 160 participants of the ongoing ImmuneRACE study and from more than 1,000 subjects provided by 6 global collaborators. The paper's findings and limits, for the study overall: The quantity of clinical and demographic metadata differed by source and by participant and was supplied without curation.

The immunoSEQ Assay, a bias-controlled multiplex PCR, was used to amplify TCRbeta CDR3 regions from genomic DNA. The authors' analysis ran thus. Within the assay, amplification of reference gene primers was used to estimate how many nucleated cells each sample contained. To quantify the absolute abundance of each unique TCRbeta CDR3 rearrangement, sequence reads were collapsed and filtered. Productive Simpson clonality was computed per sample as the square root of Simpson's diversity index over productive rearrangements. Sourced from immuneACCESS, this table was stored by TCRdb with only in-frame sequences that have V and J called. A share of the clones is absent; for the studies checked, an unresolved V gene accounts for under half, and the remainder has no known explanation. That table furnishes V, J and clone size, whereas the DNA furnished D and trimming. The sample includes over 50,000 clones, with roughly 86% observed a single time. The ten largest clones add up to roughly 6.6% of the sample.

Whole blood was collected in K2EDTA tubes by collaborating institutions according to the institutions' own protocols. For TCRbeta analysis, collaborators shipped samples as frozen whole blood, isolated PBMCs, or DNA extracted from either of those sample types. Taken from cysteine to phenylalanine, the CDR3 has 16 residues. The retained sequence is limited to the CDR3, 48 bases, with the frame set at the first base. CDR1 and CDR2 are drawn from the germline V gene: MNHEY, SVGEGT. V and J lose 5 bases and 0 bases, and a span of 14 bases separates them. The chain is assembled from TRBV6-2 or TRBV6-3 and TRBJ1-3; the D gene assignment is ambiguous. This clonotype was sampled from a man aged 60 to 69 with acute or convalescent COVID-19. Sequenced material: peripheral blood. This receptor has the CDR3 CASSGIDPSSGNTIYF. The DNA reads TGTGCCAGCAGTGGAATAGACCCTAGCTCTGGAAACACCATATATTTT.